The 20 T cell receptor beta chains listed next were all sequenced from one sample in a study of blood T cell repertoires in COVID-19. Assay: immunoSEQ multiplex PCR; the TCRdb copy retains only in-frame clones and omits some. This table holds about 240,000 clones, roughly four fifths found once. The specimen sequenced was peripheral blood. Source of these receptors: a man aged 30-40 years who had recovered from COVID-19.

This clone appeared a few times. This rearrangement joins TRBV2 to TRBJ1-5; D is unresolved. The CDR3 sequence is 15 residues long. V lost 6 bases and J lost 10, with 22 bases in between. Germline-derived CDR1 and CDR2 are SNHLY and FYNNEI. For the CDR3, the DNA is TGTGCCAGCAGGGAGGGTGCTATAGCAATCAGCCCCCAGCATTTT. Amino acids: CASREGAIAISPQHF. Together with reference TRBV2 and TRBJ1-5, the CDR3 gives the full variable domain: EPEVTQTPSHQVTQMGQEVILRCVPISNHLYFYWYRQILGQKVEFLVSFYNNEISEKSEIFDDQFSVERPDGSNFTLKIRSTKLEDSAMYFCASREGAIAISPQHFGDGTRLSIL.

The J gene is TRBJ2-7, the V gene TRBV2; the D is unclear. This CDR3 is 18 amino acids long. The V gene lost 0 bases and the J gene lost 2 bases, with 20 bases spanning the gap. The germline CDR1 and CDR2 sequences are SNHLY and FYNNEI. CDR3 sequence reads: CASSEALLPQAETYEQYV. The CDR3 DNA is TGTGCCAGCAGTGAAGCGCTTCTCCCGCAGGCCGAAACCTACGAGCAGTACGTC.

The sample holds one count of this clone. The gene calls are TRBV11-2 and TRBJ1-6; D call uncertain. CDR1 and CDR2 from the germline V gene are SGHAT and FQNNGV. Trimming removed 1 base from V and 8 bases from J, with 24 bases in between. This CDR3 comprises 19 residues. The CDR3 sequence: CASSLGIRDNGRKDSPLHF. In DNA, the CDR3 is TGTGCCAGCAGCTTAGGGATTCGGGATAACGGGAGAAAGGATTCACCCCTCCACTTT.

Here the CDR3 reads CASSLAQGLTEAFF. The CDR3 DNA is TGTGCCAGCAGCTTGGCACAGGGATTGACTGAAGCTTTCTTT. V and J are TRBV5-6 and TRBJ1-1; perhaps TRBD1 as D (6 bases). Germline V gene lookup returns CDR1 SGHDT and CDR2 YYEEEE. The CDR3 is 14 amino acids. Trimming took off 0 bases at V and 5 bases at J, with 11 bases between the two ends. Full variable domain (remainder filled in from reference TRBV5-6 and TRBJ1-1): DAGVTQSPTHLIKTRGQQVTLRCSPKSGHDTVSWYQQALGQGPQFIFQYYEEEERQRGNFPDRFSGHQFPNYSSELNVNALLLGDSALYLCASSLAQGLTEAFFGQGTRLTVV.

This rearrangement joins TRBV7-3 to TRBJ2-5, with D uncertain. Germline CDR1 and CDR2: SGHTA and FQGTGA. This CDR3 region has 13 residues. V was shortened by 4 bases and J by 1 base, with 7 bases between the two germline ends. Here the CDR3 reads CASSYSFQETQYF. The CDR3 DNA is TGTGCCAGCAGCTATTCTTTCCAAGAGACCCAGTACTTC.

The chain is built from TRBV27 and TRBJ2-1; TRBD2 might be the D (5 bases). This CDR3 has 15 residues. Germline V gives CDR1 MNHEY, CDR2 SMNVEV (reference sequence). V gave up 3 bases and J gave up 4 bases, with 13 bases separating them. CDR3 region: CASSFGIGGYNEQFF. In DNA, the CDR3 is TGTGCCAGCAGTTTTGGAATTGGAGGATACAATGAGCAGTTCTTC.

The chain combines TRBV27 with TRBJ1-6; TRBD1 aligns across 9 bases. Germline values: CDR1 MNHEY, CDR2 SMNVEV (reference sequence). Trimming cost V 6 bases and J 11 bases; bases outside gene matches: 5. The CDR3 is made up of 13 amino acids. The CDR3 sequence: CASRKGQGAPLHF. The CDR3 bases are TGTGCCAGCAGGAAGGGACAGGGTGCACCCCTCCACTTT.

V and J are TRBV6-6 and TRBJ1-6; tentative D call: TRBD1 (5 bases). The V and J ends lost 5 bases and 9 bases respectively, with 23 bases between them. Germline values: CDR1 MNHNY, CDR2 SVGAGI (reference sequence). The CDR3 has 17 residues. The CDR3 DNA reads TGTGCCAGCAGTCCCCACGACGTAGTCCAGGGTAGTTCACCCCTCCACTTT. The encoded protein is CASSPHDVVQGSSPLHF.

The rearrangement uses TRBV10-3 and TRBJ2-1, with a weak D call TRBD2 (5 bases). The germline gives CDR1 ENHRY, CDR2 SYGVKD. This CDR3 is built from 14 residues. The ends were cut back, 0 bases at V and 5 bases at J, with 8 bases in the middle. This CDR3 reads CAISESSGNNEQFF. In DNA form, the CDR3 reads TGTGCCATCAGTGAGTCGTCCGGGAACAATGAGCAGTTCTTC.

The chain has TRBV14 and TRBJ2-2; 8 bases line up with TRBD1. The germline V gene has CDR1 SGHDN and CDR2 FVKESK. CDR3 length: 15 residues. J was trimmed by 6 bases and V by 3 bases; bases with no gene match: 6. The CDR3 sequence: CASSQQGAGAGELFF. DNA for the CDR3: TGTGCCAGCAGCCAGCAGGGGGCTGGGGCCGGGGAGCTGTTTTTT.

The chain couples TRBV29-1 to TRBJ1-1; D gene unclear. The CDR3 is 11 amino acids. In germline, CDR1 is SQVTM, CDR2 ANQGSEA. V was trimmed by 2 bases and J by 7 bases, leaving 8 bases between them. This CDR3 is CSVEPGDEAFF. The CDR3 DNA is TGCAGCGTTGAACCCGGGGATGAAGCTTTCTTT.

CDR3 nucleotides: TGTGCCAGCAGTTTACTGCAGGGGGGTGGCTACACCTTC. It yields the protein CASSLLQGGGYTF. The chain carries TRBV12-3 or TRBV12-4 and TRBJ1-2; 7 bases line up with TRBD1. This CDR3 region has 13 residues. Trimming removed 2 bases from V and 7 bases from J; junction bases left unmatched: 4.

The chain couples TRBV5-8 to TRBJ1-3, with TRBD1 matching over 7 bases. Germline V gene lookup returns CDR1 SGHTS and CDR2 YDEGEE. The CDR3 has 17 amino acids. V lost 4 bases and J lost 2; bases outside the gene matches: 12. For the CDR3, the DNA is TGTGCCAGCAGCCTGGGCCCCACAGGGGATCCTGGAAACACCATATATTTT. Its protein product is CASSLGPTGDPGNTIYF.

The J gene is TRBJ1-1, the V gene TRBV18; 7 positions match TRBD1. Losses at the gene ends were 4 bases for V and 0 bases for J; bases not matched to a gene: 11. The CDR3 is 17 amino acids. Germline CDR1 reads KGHSH; CDR2 reads LQKENI. This CDR3 is CASSLTAGGGLNTEAFF. DNA for the CDR3: TGTGCCAGCTCACTTACAGCGGGAGGGGGCTTGAACACTGAAGCTTTCTTT.

The CDR3 sequence: CASRKQGPTGNTIYF. In DNA, the CDR3 is TGTGCCAGCAGGAAGCAGGGCCCAACTGGAAACACCATATATTTT. The genes are TRBV27 and TRBJ1-3, with a possible D match to TRBD1 (5 bases). The CDR3 spans 15 residues. Germline CDR1 reads MNHEY; CDR2 reads SMNVEV (reference sequence). The germline V and J ends were trimmed by 6 bases and 2 bases, with 14 bases remaining between them.

This chain joins TRBV7-2 and TRBJ2-5; TRBD1 matches at 7 bases. Germline V CDR1 and CDR2: SGHTA, FQGNSA. CDR3 size: 13 residues. J gave up 4 bases and V 3 bases, and 2 bases lay outside the gene matches. This CDR3 is CASSFSGGETQYF. DNA of the CDR3: TGTGCCAGCAGCTTTTCAGGGGGAGAGACCCAGTACTTC.

V gene TRBV12-3 or TRBV12-4 combines with J gene TRBJ1-2, with D hard to call. The CDR3 contains 13 residues. Trimming removed 5 bases from V and 6 bases from J, with 13 bases in between. As DNA, the CDR3 is TGTGCCAGCAGTCCCAGAAACAGCCATGGCTACACCTTC. It is translated as CASSPRNSHGYTF.

This clone was counted a few times. The chain uses TRBV3-1 (or the pseudogene TRBV3-2) and TRBJ1-6; D is uncertain. The CDR3 loop spans 14 amino acids. The germline V gene encodes CDR1 LGHDT and CDR2 YNNKEL (reference sequence). Trimming stripped 8 bases from V and 0 bases from J, with 8 bases between. The CDR3 DNA reads TGTGCCAGCGGGGAGAGCTCCTATAATTCACCCCTCCACTTT. Translated, it gives CASGESSYNSPLHF.

The chain is built from TRBV3-1 (or the pseudogene TRBV3-2) and TRBJ2-1; 10 bases align to TRBD2. Per germline, CDR1 LGHDT and CDR2 YNNKEL (reference sequence). V shed 1 base and J 9 bases; nucleotides not matched to a gene: 0. This CDR3 has 13 residues. The CDR3, as DNA: TGTGCCAGCAGCCAAGCTAGCGGGGGTGAGCAGTTCTTC. This encodes CASSQASGGEQFF.

This clone was seen a single time. J is TRBJ2-2 and V is TRBV3-1 (or the pseudogene TRBV3-2); D is perhaps TRBD2 (7 bases). Per the germline V gene, CDR1 is LGHDT and CDR2 is YNNKEL (reference sequence). This CDR3 contains 16 residues. The V gene lost 4 bases and the J gene lost 5 bases, with 17 bases spanning the gap. The CDR3, as DNA: TGTGCCAGCAGCCGAACCGGGGGGCCCGGGACCGGGGAGCTGTTTTTT. Protein product: CASSRTGGPGTGELFF.